Sequencing of this T cell receptor beta chain was carried out in a study of cytomegalovirus exposure and HLA in healthy donors. General study results and limits: It was confirmed in vitro that three of the CMV-associated chains were specific for CMV antigens.

A multiplex PCR was run with 60 Vbeta primers and 13 Jbeta primers. Source study methods: There were about 80 million unique TCR beta chains by a later count, and about 12 million of them were shared. Method: immunoSEQ multiplex PCR; TCRdb's copy keeps in-frame clones and lacks some. The V and J calls and clone size are taken from that table; D and trimming were inferred from the DNA. The sample contains some 130,000 clones, under 80% of which appear only once. In the case of this clone: The target antigen is unknown.

CDR3 length: 13 residues. V was cut by 1 base and J by 4 bases, with 10 bases left in between. The germline V gene has CDR1 GTSNPN and CDR2 SVGIG (reference sequence). Input material: PBMCs. This receptor was identified in a woman aged 45-65 years in good health and CMV-seropositive. The rearrangement joins TRBV30 to TRBJ1-1, with D perhaps TRBD1 (6 bases). The CDR3 spells CAWSAQGGTEAFF. CDR3 DNA: TGTGCCTGGAGTGCACAGGGTGGCACTGAAGCTTTCTTT. Drawing the rest from reference TRBV30 and TRBJ1-1, the complete variable domain is SQTIHQWPATLVQPVGSPLSLECTVEGTSNPNLYWYRQAAGRGLQLLFYSVGIGQISSEVPQNLSASRPQDRQFILSSKKLLLSDSGFYLCAWSAQGGTEAFFGQGTRLTVV.